This TCR beta chain was captured by sequencing in a study of cytomegalovirus exposure and HLA in healthy donors. Whole-study findings and limits: A later analysis appeared to link common viral pathogens to several of the most significant clusters. The Asian-associated ancestry cluster reportedly had fewer N-insertions than the roughly 720-donor mean in a later analysis. Highly shared sequence variants in one cluster were likely a sequencing artifact.

Primers included in the PCR were 60 Vbeta and 13 Jbeta primers. Clones were sequenced by immunoSEQ multiplex PCR, and TCRdb holds only the in-frame ones, with some missing. The repertoire table contains 87,000 or so clones. On this clone itself: What it binds is unknown.

In germline, CDR1 is LNHDA, CDR2 SQIVND (reference sequence). The CDR3 extends over 16 amino acids. Deletions cut 0 bases from V and 0 bases from J, with 11 bases between. This clonotype was sampled from a man over 45 in good health and CMV-seropositive. The sequenced sample was PBMCs. This rearrangement joins TRBV19 to TRBJ1-2; D perhaps matches TRBD1 (6 bases). This CDR3 reads CASSIDRDTSNYGYTF. The CDR3 DNA reads as TGTGCCAGTAGTATAGACCGGGACACTTCTAACTATGGCTACACCTTC.